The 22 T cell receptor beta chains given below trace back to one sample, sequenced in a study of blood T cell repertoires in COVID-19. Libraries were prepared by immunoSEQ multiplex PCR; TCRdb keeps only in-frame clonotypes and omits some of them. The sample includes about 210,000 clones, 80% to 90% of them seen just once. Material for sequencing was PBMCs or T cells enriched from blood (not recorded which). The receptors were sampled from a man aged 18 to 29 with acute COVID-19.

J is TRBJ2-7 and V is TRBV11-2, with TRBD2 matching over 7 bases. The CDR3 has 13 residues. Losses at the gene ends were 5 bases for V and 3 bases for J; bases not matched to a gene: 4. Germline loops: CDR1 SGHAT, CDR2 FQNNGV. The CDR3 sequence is CASSRLASYEQYF. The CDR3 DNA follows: TGTGCCAGCAGCCGACTAGCCAGCTACGAGCAGTACTTC.

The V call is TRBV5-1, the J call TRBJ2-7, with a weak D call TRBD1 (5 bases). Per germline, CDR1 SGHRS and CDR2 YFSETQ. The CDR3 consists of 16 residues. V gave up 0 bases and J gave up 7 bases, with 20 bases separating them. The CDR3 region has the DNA TGCGCCAGCAGCTTGGCCAAACAGGTGGGATCTGGGGAGCAGTACTTC. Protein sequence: CASSLAKQVGSGEQYF.

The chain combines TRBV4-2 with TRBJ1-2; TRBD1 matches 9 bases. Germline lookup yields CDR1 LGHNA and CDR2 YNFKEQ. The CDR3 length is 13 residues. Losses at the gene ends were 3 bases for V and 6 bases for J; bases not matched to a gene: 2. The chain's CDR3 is CASSHRDRDGYTF. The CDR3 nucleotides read TGTGCCAGCAGCCACCGGGACAGGGATGGCTACACCTTC.

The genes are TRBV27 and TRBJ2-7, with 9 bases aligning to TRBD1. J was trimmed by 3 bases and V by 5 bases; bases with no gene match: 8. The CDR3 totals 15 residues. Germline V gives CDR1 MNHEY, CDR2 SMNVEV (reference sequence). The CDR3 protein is CASSPLGQGGYEQYF. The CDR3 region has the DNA TGTGCCAGCAGTCCCCTGGGACAGGGTGGCTACGAGCAGTACTTC.

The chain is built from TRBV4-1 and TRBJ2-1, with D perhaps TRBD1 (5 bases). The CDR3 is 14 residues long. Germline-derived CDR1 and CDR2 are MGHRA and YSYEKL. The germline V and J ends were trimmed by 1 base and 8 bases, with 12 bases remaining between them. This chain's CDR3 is CASSQVGQGDEQFF. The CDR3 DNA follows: TGCGCCAGCAGCCAAGTGGGTCAAGGGGATGAGCAGTTCTTC.

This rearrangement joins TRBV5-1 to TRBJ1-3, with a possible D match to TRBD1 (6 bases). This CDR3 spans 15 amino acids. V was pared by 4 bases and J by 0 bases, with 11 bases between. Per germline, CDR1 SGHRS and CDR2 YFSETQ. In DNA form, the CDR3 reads TGCGCCAGCAGCCCTATAGGGGGCTCTGGAAACACCATATATTTT. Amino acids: CASSPIGGSGNTIYF. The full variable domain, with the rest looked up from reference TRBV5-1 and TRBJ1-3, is KAGVTQTPRYLIKTRGQQVTLSCSPISGHRSVSWYQQTPGQGLQFLFEYFSETQRNKGNFPGRFSGRQFSNSRSEMNVSTLELGDSALYLCASSPIGGSGNTIYFGEGSWLTVV.

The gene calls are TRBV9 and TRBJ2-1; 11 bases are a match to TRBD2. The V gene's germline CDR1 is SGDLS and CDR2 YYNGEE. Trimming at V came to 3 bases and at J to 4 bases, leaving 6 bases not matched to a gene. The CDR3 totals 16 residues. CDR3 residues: CASSALTSGGYNEQFF. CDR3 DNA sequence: TGTGCCAGCAGCGCCCTCACTAGCGGGGGTTACAATGAGCAGTTCTTC. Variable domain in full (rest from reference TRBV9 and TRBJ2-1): DSGVTQTPKHLITATGQRVTLRCSPRSGDLSVYWYQQSLDQGLQFLIQYYNGEERAKGNILERFSAQQFPDLHSELNLSSLELGDSALYFCASSALTSGGYNEQFFGPGTRLTVL.

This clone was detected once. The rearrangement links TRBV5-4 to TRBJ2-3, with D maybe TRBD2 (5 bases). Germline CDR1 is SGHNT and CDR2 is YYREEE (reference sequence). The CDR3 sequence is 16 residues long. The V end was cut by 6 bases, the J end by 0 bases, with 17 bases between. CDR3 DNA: TGTGCCAGCACCCGAGGGTCCAGTACTAGCACAGATACGCAGTATTTT. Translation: CASTRGSSTSTDTQYF. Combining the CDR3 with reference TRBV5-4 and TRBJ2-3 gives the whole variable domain ETGVTQSPTHLIKTRGQQVTLRCSSQSGHNTVSWYQQALGQGPQFIFQYYREEENGRGNFPPRFSGLQFPNYSSELNVNALELDDSALYLCASTRGSSTSTDTQYFGPGTRLTVL.

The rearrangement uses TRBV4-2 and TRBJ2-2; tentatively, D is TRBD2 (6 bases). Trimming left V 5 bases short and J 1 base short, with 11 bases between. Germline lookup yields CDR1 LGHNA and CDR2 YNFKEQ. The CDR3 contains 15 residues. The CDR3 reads CASSAGTRNTGELFF. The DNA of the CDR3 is TGTGCCAGCAGCGCAGGGACTCGGAACACCGGGGAGCTGTTTTTT.

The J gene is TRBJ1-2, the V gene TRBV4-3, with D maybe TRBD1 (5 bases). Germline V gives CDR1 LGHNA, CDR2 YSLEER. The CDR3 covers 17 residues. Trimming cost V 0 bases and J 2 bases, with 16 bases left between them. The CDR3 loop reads CASSQDRGQGGNYGYTF. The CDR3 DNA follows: TGCGCCAGCAGCCAAGATCGTGGGCAGGGAGGAAACTATGGCTACACCTTC.

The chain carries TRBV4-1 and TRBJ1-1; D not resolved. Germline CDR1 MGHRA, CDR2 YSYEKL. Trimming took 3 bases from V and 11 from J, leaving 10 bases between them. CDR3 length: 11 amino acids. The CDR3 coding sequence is TGCGCCAGCAGCCATTCCGTTGTTGCTTTCTTT. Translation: CASSHSVVAFF.

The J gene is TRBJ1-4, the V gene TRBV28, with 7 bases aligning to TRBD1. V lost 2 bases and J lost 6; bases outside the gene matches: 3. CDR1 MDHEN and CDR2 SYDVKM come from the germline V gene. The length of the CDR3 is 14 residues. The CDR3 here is CASSLRDSHEKLFF. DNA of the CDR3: TGTGCCAGCAGTTTACGGGACAGTCATGAAAAACTGTTTTTT.

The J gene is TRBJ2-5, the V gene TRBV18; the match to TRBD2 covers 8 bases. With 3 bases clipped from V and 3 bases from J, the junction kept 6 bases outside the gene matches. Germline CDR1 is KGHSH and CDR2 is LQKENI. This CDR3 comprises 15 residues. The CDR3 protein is CASSPEREPKETQYF. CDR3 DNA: TGTGCCAGCTCACCGGAGCGGGAGCCAAAAGAGACCCAGTACTTC.

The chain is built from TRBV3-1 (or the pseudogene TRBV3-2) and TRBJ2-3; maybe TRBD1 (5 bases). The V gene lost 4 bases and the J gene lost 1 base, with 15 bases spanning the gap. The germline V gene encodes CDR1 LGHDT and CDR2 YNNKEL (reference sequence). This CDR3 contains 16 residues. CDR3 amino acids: CASSRTLVEGTDTQYF. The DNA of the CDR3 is TGTGCCAGCAGCCGGACACTCGTTGAGGGCACAGATACGCAGTATTTT.

CDR3 in DNA: TGTGCCATCAGCGCCCGGACTGACACCGGGGAGCTGTTTTTT. Translating it yields CAISARTDTGELFF. The chain joins TRBV10-3 to TRBJ2-2, with a weak D call TRBD2 (5 bases). In germline, CDR1 is ENHRY, CDR2 SYGVKD. This CDR3 has 14 amino acids. Trimming removed 6 bases from V and 3 bases from J, with 11 bases in between.

In DNA form, the CDR3 reads TGTGCCAGTAAGGGGGTTAGCAATCAGCCCCAGCATTTT. It encodes CASKGVSNQPQHF. V gene TRBV19 combines with J gene TRBJ1-5; a weak D match, TRBD1 (6 bases). Trimming took 7 bases from V and 0 from J, leaving 7 bases between them. CDR3 length: 13 amino acids. The germline V gene encodes CDR1 LNHDA and CDR2 SQIVND (reference sequence).

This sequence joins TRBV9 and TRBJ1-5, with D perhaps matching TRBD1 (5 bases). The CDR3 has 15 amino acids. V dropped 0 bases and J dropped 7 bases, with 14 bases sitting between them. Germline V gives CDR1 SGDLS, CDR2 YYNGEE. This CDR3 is CASSVAGDLVQPQHF. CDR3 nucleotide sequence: TGTGCCAGCAGCGTAGCTGGGGACTTGGTACAGCCCCAGCATTTT.

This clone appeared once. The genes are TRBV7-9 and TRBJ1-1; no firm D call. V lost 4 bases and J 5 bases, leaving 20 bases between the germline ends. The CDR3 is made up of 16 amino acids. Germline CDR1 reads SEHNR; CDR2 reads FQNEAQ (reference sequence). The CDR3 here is CASSSLRAGDGTEAFF. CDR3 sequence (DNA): TGTGCCAGCAGCTCCCTTAGAGCCGGGGATGGTACTGAAGCTTTCTTT.

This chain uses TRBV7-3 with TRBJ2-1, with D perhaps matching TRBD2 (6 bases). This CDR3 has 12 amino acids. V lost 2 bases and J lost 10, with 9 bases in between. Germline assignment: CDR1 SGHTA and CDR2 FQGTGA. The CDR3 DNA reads TGTGCCAGCAGCTTAGACGGGAGCGAGCAGTTCTTC. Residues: CASSLDGSEQFF.

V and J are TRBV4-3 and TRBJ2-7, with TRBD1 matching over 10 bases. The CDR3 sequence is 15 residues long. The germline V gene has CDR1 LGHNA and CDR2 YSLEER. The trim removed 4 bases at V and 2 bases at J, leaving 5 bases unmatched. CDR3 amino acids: CASSRTGTGAYEQYF. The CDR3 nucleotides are TGCGCCAGCAGCCGGACCGGGACAGGGGCCTACGAGCAGTACTTC.

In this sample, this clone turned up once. This CDR3 is CASSPGQGRDNSPLHF. In nucleotides, the CDR3 is TGTGCCAGCTCACCGGGACAGGGAAGGGATAATTCACCCCTCCACTTT. The chain employs TRBV18 and TRBJ1-6; 9 nucleotides agree with TRBD1. Trimming removed 3 bases from V and 5 bases from J; junction bases left unmatched: 5. The CDR3 length is 16 residues. Germline V gives CDR1 KGHSH, CDR2 LQKENI.

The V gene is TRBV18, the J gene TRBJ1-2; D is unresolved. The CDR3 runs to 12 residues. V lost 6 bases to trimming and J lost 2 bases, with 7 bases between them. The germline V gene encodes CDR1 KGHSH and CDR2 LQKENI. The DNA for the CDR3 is TGTGCCAGCTCCCCGGAGAACTATGGCTACACCTTC. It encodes CASSPENYGYTF.